One sample yielded the 13 T cell receptor beta chains listed below, sequenced in a study of T cell changes during pregnancy in multiple sclerosis. TCRdb's table, derived via immunoSEQ multiplex PCR, lists solely in-frame clones and lacks some. In the table there are tens of thousands of clones, 92% of which are singletons. Sequencing was performed on peripheral blood, taken after pregnancy. All receptors come from a female donor with multiple sclerosis, enrolled in a pregnancy study.

The chain carries TRBV6-5 and TRBJ2-7; 7 bases line up with TRBD1. There are 14 residues in the CDR3. CDR1 and CDR2 (germline): MNHEY, SVGAGI. V lost 7 bases and J lost 0; bases outside the gene matches: 6. CDR3: CASTVTGSSYEQYF. DNA for the CDR3: TGTGCCAGCACGGTGACAGGGAGCTCCTACGAGCAGTACTTC.

This rearrangement joins TRBV7-2 to TRBJ2-7, with TRBD1 identical over 9 bases. The CDR3 is 14 amino acids. Germline assignment: CDR1 SGHTA and CDR2 FQGNSA. Trimming cost V 1 base and J 3 bases; bases outside gene matches: 1. The CDR3 is CASSLGDRVYEQYF. The CDR3 coding sequence is TGTGCCAGCAGCTTAGGGGACAGGGTCTACGAGCAGTACTTC.

The rearrangement uses TRBV6-5 and TRBJ1-2; 9 bases align to TRBD1. CDR1 MNHEY and CDR2 SVGAGI come from the germline V gene. With 6 bases clipped from V and 7 bases from J, the junction kept 3 bases outside the gene matches. The CDR3 has 12 amino acids. CDR3 nucleotide sequence: TGTGCCAGCAGGACAGGGGGAATTGGCTACACCTTC. The encoded protein is CASRTGGIGYTF.

The chain recombines TRBV5-1 with TRBJ2-2, with D possibly being TRBD1 (6 bases). Trimming removed 1 base from V and 1 base from J, with 17 bases in between. The CDR3 runs 18 residues. Germline CDR1 and CDR2: SGHRS and YFSETQ. The CDR3 bases are TGCGCCAGCAGCTTGACCCCTCAACAGGGTTGGAACACCGGGGAGCTGTTTTTT. This sequence encodes CASSLTPQQGWNTGELFF.

The chain carries TRBV11-1 and TRBJ2-3, with TRBD2 as a possible D gene (6 bases). CDR1 and CDR2 from the germline V gene are SGHAT and FQDESV (reference sequence). Trimming removed 1 base from V and 6 bases from J, with 17 bases in between. The CDR3 is made up of 16 amino acids. The CDR3 bases are TGTGCCAGCAGCTTAGGTTGGACTAAGCTGGTGGATACGCAGTATTTT. Encoded protein: CASSLGWTKLVDTQYF.

The rearrangement links TRBV5-1 to TRBJ2-3; D remains ambiguous. CDR1 is SGHRS, CDR2 YFSETQ, per germline. CDR3 length equals 15 residues. The V and J ends lost 7 bases and 2 bases respectively, with 17 bases between them. The CDR3 loop is CASSAVKELTDTQYF. Here the CDR3 DNA reads TGCGCCAGCTCTGCCGTGAAAGAACTCACAGATACGCAGTATTTT.

The gene calls are TRBV11-3 and TRBJ2-1; 7 bases are shared with TRBD2. J lost 8 bases, V lost 5 bases, and 9 bases had no gene match. The CDR3 runs 14 residues. The V gene's germline CDR1 is SGHNT and CDR2 YENEEA. CDR3 DNA: TGTGCCAGCAGCCGCGGCGGGGGTGAGGATGAGCAGTTCTTC. Translated: CASSRGGGEDEQFF.

This chain connects TRBV25-1 to TRBJ1-3, with D unresolved. V lost 1 base and J lost 2, with 18 bases in between. The CDR3 runs 18 residues. Germline lookup yields CDR1 MGHDK and CDR2 SYGVNS. The CDR3 is CASSEFLEERETGNTIYF. The CDR3 DNA sequence: TGTGCCAGCAGTGAATTCCTTGAGGAGAGGGAAACTGGAAACACCATATATTTT. The full variable domain, rest sourced from reference TRBV25-1 and TRBJ1-3, is EADIYQTPRYLVIGTGKKITLECSQTMGHDKMYWYQQDPGMELHLIHYSYGVNSTEKGDLSSESTVSRIRTEHFPLTLESARPSHTSQYLCASSEFLEERETGNTIYFGEGSWLTVV.

The genes are TRBV9 and TRBJ2-3, with 8 bases fitting TRBD2. The V gene end was trimmed by 0 bases and the J gene end by 1 base; junction bases not matched to a gene: 4. The CDR3 contains 16 residues. In germline, CDR1 is SGDLS, CDR2 YYNGEE. CDR3: CASSVVGSGGTDTQYF. The CDR3 nucleotides read TGTGCCAGCAGCGTAGTGGGTAGCGGGGGCACAGATACGCAGTATTTT.

This clone has a single count. This rearrangement joins TRBV7-3 to TRBJ2-2, with D tentatively TRBD1 (6 bases). With 1 base removed from V and 2 bases from J, the gap between germline ends came to 11 bases. CDR3 length: 16 amino acids. Germline lookup yields CDR1 SGHTA and CDR2 FQGTGA. CDR3 in DNA: TGTGCCAGCAGCTTAAGTTCAGGGGCCAACACCGGGGAGCTGTTTTTT. This gives the protein CASSLSSGANTGELFF.

The V and J genes are TRBV19 and TRBJ1-1; TRBD1 agrees at 7 bases. The trim removed 2 bases at V and 8 bases at J, leaving 2 bases unmatched. The CDR3 length is 12 residues. Per germline, CDR1 LNHDA and CDR2 SQIVND (reference sequence). The CDR3 reads CASSIPGGEAFF. CDR3 in DNA: TGTGCCAGTAGTATACCAGGGGGGGAAGCTTTCTTT.

The table lists this clone with a count of one. Here the CDR3 DNA reads TGTGCCAGCAGCACCTCTAGCGGGGCGGGGGAGACCCAGTACTTC. It is translated as CASSTSSGAGETQYF. This sequence joins TRBV7-2 and TRBJ2-5; 9 bases agree with TRBD2. The CDR3 covers 15 residues. Germline CDR1 reads SGHTA; CDR2 reads FQGNSA. V dropped 5 bases and J dropped 5; count of bases not matched to a gene: 9.

V and J are TRBV19 and TRBJ1-3; TRBD1 matches at 11 bases. V lost 3 bases, J lost 3 bases, and 4 bases stayed unmatched. The CDR3 runs to 16 residues. The germline CDR1 and CDR2 sequences are LNHDA and SQIVND (reference sequence). In DNA form, the CDR3 reads TGTGCCAGTAGTATTCTAGGGACAGGGGGTGGAAACACCATATATTTT. Encoded protein: CASSILGTGGGNTIYF.